A selection of T cell receptor beta chains follows, all from one sample in a study of blood T cell repertoires in COVID-19. The assay was immunoSEQ multiplex PCR, and TCRdb's table has in-frame clones only and misses some. The sample has under 250,000 clones, around 84% seen once. Sequenced: peripheral blood. These receptors came from a human donor in a cohort sampled during active COVID-19. CDR3s include the opening cysteine and the closing phenylalanine or tryptophan. The D gene is left open where the match is weak. A clone size is listed for some rows: how often the clone was seen (once, few, many), or a class if it is expanded.

clone_size	v_call	d_call	j_call	cdr3_aa	cdr3_nt
-	TRBV5-1	-	TRBJ1-5	CASSLEGISNQPQHF	TGCGCCAGCAGCTTGGAGGGGATTAGCAATCAGCCCCAGCATTTT
-	TRBV6-5	-	TRBJ1-6	CASSREGSYNSPLHF	TGTGCCAGCAGTAGGGAGGGCTCCTATAATTCACCCCTCCACTTT
-	TRBV3-1/TRBV3-2	-	TRBJ2-7	CASSRPQGLTYEQYF	TGTGCCAGCAGCCGGCCCCAGGGCCTCACCTACGAGCAGTACTTC
-	TRBV2	-	TRBJ2-7	CASYEAERIEQYF	TGTGCCAGCTACGAGGCAGAAAGGATCGAGCAGTACTTC
-	TRBV2	TRBD1	TRBJ1-5	CASSLGGSSNQPQHF	TGTGCCAGCAGTCTAGGGGGCTCTAGCAATCAGCCCCAGCATTTT
-	TRBV4-1	-	TRBJ1-5	CASSQLYAGVQPQHF	TGCGCCAGCAGCCAACTCTACGCAGGGGTTCAGCCCCAGCATTTT
-	TRBV6-1	TRBD1	TRBJ2-7	CASSDRDRVLAAAYEQYF	TGTGCCAGCAGTGACCGGGACAGGGTACTAGCAGCTGCCTACGAGCAGTACTTC
-	TRBV3-1/TRBV3-2	TRBD1	TRBJ2-1	CASSRQGAEYNEQFF	TGTGCCAGCAGTCGACAGGGGGCTGAATACAATGAGCAGTTCTTC
-	TRBV6-1	-	TRBJ2-7	CASSASPSDGGYEQYF	TGTGCCAGCAGTGCAAGTCCTAGCGACGGAGGCTACGAGCAGTACTTC
-	TRBV7-2	TRBD2	TRBJ2-2	CASSFLAGGPGRELFF	TGTGCCAGCAGCTTCCTAGCGGGAGGGCCCGGGAGGGAGCTGTTTTTT
-	TRBV5-1	TRBD1	TRBJ2-1	CASSFTGQHHNEQFF	TGCGCCAGCAGTTTTACGGGACAGCACCACAATGAGCAGTTCTTC
-	TRBV7-9	TRBD1	TRBJ2-7	CASSSTGTGLNEQYF	TGTGCCAGCAGTTCGACCGGGACAGGTCTCAACGAGCAGTACTTC
-	TRBV29-1	-	TRBJ2-6	CSVEFSVESISGANVLTF	TGCAGCGTTGAATTTTCGGTGGAGAGTATCTCTGGGGCCAACGTCCTGACTTTC
-	TRBV5-1	-	TRBJ2-3	CASKKQGSADTQYF	TGCGCCAGCAAGAAACAGGGAAGCGCAGATACGCAGTATTTT
once	TRBV7-9	-	TRBJ1-5	CASSRGGSNQPQHF	TGTGCCAGCAGCCGAGGGGGTAGCAATCAGCCCCAGCATTTT
-	TRBV7-8	-	TRBJ2-3	CASGPRGDTQYF	TGTGCCAGCGGCCCAAGGGGAGATACGCAGTATTTT
-	TRBV4-1	-	TRBJ1-2	CASTPGGAYGYTF	TGCGCCAGCACCCCGGGGGGGGCCTATGGCTACACCTTC
-	TRBV9	-	TRBJ2-7	CASSVVGSGYEQYF	TGTGCCAGCAGCGTAGTGGGTAGCGGATACGAGCAGTACTTC
-	TRBV21-1	-	TRBJ1-4	CAIPKGTGLATNEKLFF	TGTGCCATCCCCAAGGGGACAGGACTTGCAACTAATGAAAAACTGTTTTTT
-	TRBV7-9	-	TRBJ2-1	CASSLVAPPQFF	TGTGCCAGCAGCTTAGTAGCGCCACCGCAGTTCTTC
-	TRBV13	-	TRBJ2-7	CASSARGGSYEQYF	TGTGCCAGCAGCGCTCGCGGAGGATCCTACGAGCAGTACTTC
once	TRBV5-5	TRBD2	TRBJ2-1	CASSGRVHSNEQFF	TGTGCCAGCAGCGGGAGGGTGCACTCCAATGAGCAGTTCTTC
-	TRBV6-5	-	TRBJ1-6	CASASTVEGSPLHF	TGTGCTTCAGCCTCGACAGTGGAGGGTTCACCCCTCCACTTT
-	TRBV27	TRBD2	TRBJ2-7	CASRLAGARDEQYF	TGTGCCAGCAGGTTAGCGGGAGCTAGAGACGAGCAGTACTTC
-	TRBV7-2	-	TRBJ2-5	CASSLGSVETQYF	TGTGCCAGCAGCTTAGGAAGCGTAGAGACCCAGTACTTC
-	TRBV7-9	TRBD2	TRBJ2-1	CASTRREGQIPYNEQFF	TGTGCCAGCACCAGGCGGGAGGGCCAGATTCCCTACAATGAGCAGTTCTTC
-	TRBV19	TRBD1	TRBJ2-1	CASSIATGGRVRFF	TGTGCCAGTAGTATAGCAACAGGGGGTCGGGTTAGGTTCTTC
-	TRBV15	-	TRBJ1-2	CATSRGLTDNYGYTF	TGTGCCACCAGCAGAGGCCTGACAGATAACTATGGCTACACCTTC
-	TRBV5-8	-	TRBJ1-5	CASSFASVGPQHF	TGTGCCAGCAGCTTTGCTAGCGTGGGGCCCCAGCATTTT
-	TRBV28	-	TRBJ2-1	CASKGDGSLSSYNEQFF	TGTGCCAGCAAGGGGGACGGATCTTTATCCTCCTACAATGAGCAGTTCTTC
-	TRBV29-1	-	TRBJ2-3	CSVVGSTDTQYF	TGCAGCGTTGTCGGGTCCACAGATACGCAGTATTTT
-	TRBV2	TRBD2	TRBJ2-1	CASSVGREVYNEQFF	TGTGCCAGCAGTGTGGGGCGGGAGGTCTACAATGAGCAGTTCTTC
-	TRBV19	-	TRBJ2-4	CASTSPTDEAKNIQYF	TGTGCCAGTACTTCTCCGACTGATGAAGCCAAAAACATTCAGTACTTC
-	TRBV30	-	TRBJ2-7	CAWSPAALSYEQYF	TGTGCCTGGAGTCCCGCGGCCCTCTCCTACGAGCAGTACTTC
-	TRBV15	-	TRBJ2-2	CATSRSLATGELFF	TGTGCCACCAGCAGAAGCCTAGCGACCGGGGAGCTGTTTTTT
-	TRBV2	-	TRBJ1-4	CASSGAAGNIATNEKLFF	TGTGCCAGCAGTGGGGCAGCCGGAAACATTGCAACTAATGAAAAACTGTTTTTT
-	TRBV5-1	-	TRBJ2-2	CASAFEGRPGTGELFF	TGCGCCAGCGCGTTTGAGGGTCGTCCTGGCACCGGGGAGCTGTTTTTT
-	TRBV7-9	-	TRBJ2-1	CASSLGDEQFF	TGTGCCAGCAGCTTAGGCGATGAGCAGTTCTTC
-	TRBV6-5	-	TRBJ2-2	CASSDSPRLGELFF	TGTGCCAGCAGTGACTCTCCTAGGCTGGGGGAGCTGTTTTTT
-	TRBV6-2/TRBV6-3	-	TRBJ2-1	CASSLFTGNEQFF	TGTGCCAGCAGCCTCTTTACAGGGAATGAGCAGTTCTTC
few	TRBV7-9	TRBD2	TRBJ2-1	CASSSRAGTSGIYEQFF	TGTGCCAGCAGCTCACGCGCAGGGACTAGCGGGATATATGAGCAGTTCTTC
-	TRBV30	-	TRBJ1-1	CAWSGGMMNTEAFF	TGTGCCTGGAGTGGGGGCATGATGAACACTGAAGCTTTCTTT
-	TRBV7-9	TRBD1	TRBJ2-3	CASRLVVRRGLDTQYF	TGTGCCAGCAGATTAGTGGTTCGCAGGGGGCTGGATACGCAGTATTTT
-	TRBV21-1	-	TRBJ2-2	CASSNTSGSRTGELFF	TGTGCCAGCAGCAACACTAGCGGGAGTAGAACCGGGGAGCTGTTTTTT
-	TRBV5-4	-	TRBJ2-2	CASSLVWQGTGELFF	TGTGCCAGCAGCTTGGTTTGGCAGGGCACCGGGGAGCTGTTTTTT
-	TRBV5-1	-	TRBJ1-1	CASSLASSGQGYGNTEAFF	TGCGCCAGCAGCTTGGCCAGTTCTGGGCAGGGGTACGGGAACACTGAAGCTTTCTTT